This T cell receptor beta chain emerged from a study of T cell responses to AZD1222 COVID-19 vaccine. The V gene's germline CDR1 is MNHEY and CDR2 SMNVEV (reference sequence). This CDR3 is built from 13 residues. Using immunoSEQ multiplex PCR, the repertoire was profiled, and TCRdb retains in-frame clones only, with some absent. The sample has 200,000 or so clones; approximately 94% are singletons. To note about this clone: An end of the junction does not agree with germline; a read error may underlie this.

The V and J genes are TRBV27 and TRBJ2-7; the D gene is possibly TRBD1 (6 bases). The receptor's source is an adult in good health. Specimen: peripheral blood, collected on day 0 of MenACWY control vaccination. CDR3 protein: CASSQYRELPPSF. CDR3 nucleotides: TGTGCCAGCAGCCAATACAGGGAGCTCCCGCCTAGCTTC.